This record concerns one TCR beta chain sequence. The antigen it binds to is not known. Per-base quality was not reported, and no clone a single base away is much larger than it. These data are taken from a study of lymphopenia after photon versus proton radiotherapy (dated by TCRdb to the late 2010s). About the study as a whole: In patients with gastrointestinal tumors who developed high-grade lymphopenia, the study compared the immunological effects of photon radiation therapy with those of proton radiation therapy. The 15 to 25 patients in the cohort had gastrointestinal tumors, were treated with either photon or proton therapy, and subsequently developed lymphopenia. The study was designed to characterize how the impact on the immune system differs between the two radiation modalities. What the research found in general, with its limitations: Across the cohort, a larger post-nadir drop in TCR diversity was inversely correlated with overall survival time among patients who died. Relative stability during treatment was observed in proton-treated patients, whereas loss of naive T cells and TCR diversity and gain of effector/memory populations were observed in photon-treated patients. The survival association was examined only in patients who died, and the authors described better survival with proton therapy as a possibility, not as a demonstrated result. Once the lymphocyte count had reached its nadir, the repertoires of photon-treated patients showed oligoclonal expansion, particularly of CD8+ Temra cells, and this expansion drove the decline in diversity.

There are 14 amino acids in the CDR3, from cysteine to phenylalanine inclusive. Only the CDR3 DNA is retained, 42 bases long and in frame from the first base. Taken from the germline V gene, the CDR1 and CDR2 loops are SGHRS and YFSETQ. Trimming removed 4 bases from V and 1 base from J, leaving 10 bases between the germline ends. The library came from the immunoSEQ multiplex PCR assay. Alongside multiparametric flow cytometry, deep sequencing of rearranged TCR beta loci was used to profile the T cell repertoires. TCRdb took this table from immuneACCESS and kept in-frame rearrangements with V and J called. Such tables lack part of the clones; where checked against another copy, unresolved V genes explain under half of the gap, and the rest is unexplained. The sample table lists about 19,000 clones, over 80% of them with a count of one. Jointly, the top ten make up about 6% of the sample.

The receptor's source is a man aged 55 to 70 with pancreatic cancer. The specimen was peripheral blood, collected from a patient treated with photon-based radiotherapy. In this chain, TRBV5-1 is recombined with TRBJ2-3, with no reliable assignment of the D segment. CDR3 reads: CASSLYTRTDTQYF. The nucleotide sequence reads as follows: TGCGCCAGCAGCCTTTACACGCGCACAGATACGCAGTATTTT.